Listed below are T cell receptor beta chains from one sample, sequenced in a study of cytomegalovirus exposure and HLA in healthy donors. Generated by immunoSEQ multiplex PCR, the TCRdb table keeps only in-frame clones and is missing some. Counted here are fewer than 200,000 clones, 65% to 75% occurring once; the ten biggest clones make up more than 1.3%. The specimen sequenced was PBMCs. These TCRs come from a girl aged 10-17 years in good health and CMV-seronegative. Both conserved end residues are part of each CDR3. D genes are given only for firm matches. The listing skips clone size in some rows; elsewhere it reads once, few, many or a size class.

size: few; V: TRBV2; J: TRBJ2-5; D: TRBD1; CDR3: CASSEGDRVSGETQYF; DNA: TGTGCCAGCAGTGAGGGGGACAGGGTATCCGGGGAGACCCAGTACTTC
size: .; V: TRBV27; J: TRBJ1-6; D: TRBD1; CDR3: CASSLYDRDPSPLHF; DNA: TGTGCCAGCAGCCTCTATGACAGGGACCCTTCACCCCTCCACTTT
size: .; V: TRBV6-1; J: TRBJ2-1; D: .; CDR3: CASRAQGLVHEQFF; DNA: TGTGCCAGCAGGGCCCAGGGTCTAGTCCATGAGCAGTTCTTC
size: .; V: TRBV7-9; J: TRBJ2-5; D: TRBD2; CDR3: CASSPLLPSGGELQETQYF; DNA: TGTGCCAGCAGCCCCCTGTTGCCTAGCGGGGGGGAGCTACAAGAGACCCAGTACTTC
size: .; V: TRBV28; J: TRBJ1-1; D: .; CDR3: CASSFGGVNTEAFF; DNA: TGTGCCAGCAGTTTTGGGGGGGTGAACACTGAAGCTTTCTTT
size: few; V: TRBV29-1; J: TRBJ2-7; D: .; CDR3: CSVGADRAYEQYF; DNA: TGCAGCGTGGGGGCCGACAGAGCCTACGAGCAGTACTTC
size: .; V: TRBV27; J: TRBJ2-5; D: TRBD2; CDR3: CASRLGLAEETQYF; DNA: TGTGCCAGCCGACTTGGACTAGCGGAAGAGACCCAGTACTTC
size: .; V: TRBV7-9; J: TRBJ1-2; D: TRBD1; CDR3: CASSSGQGLRIYGYTF; DNA: TGTGCCAGCAGCTCCGGACAGGGGCTTCGTATCTATGGCTACACCTTC
size: .; V: TRBV27; J: TRBJ2-7; D: TRBD1; CDR3: CASRLNRGNEQYF; DNA: TGTGCCAGCAGGCTAAACAGGGGGAACGAGCAGTACTTC
size: .; V: TRBV10-3; J: TRBJ1-4; D: .; CDR3: CAISDKSPGTNEKLFF; DNA: TGTGCCATCAGTGATAAGTCTCCCGGGACTAATGAAAAACTGTTTTTT
size: few; V: TRBV5-1; J: TRBJ1-1; D: .; CDR3: CASSPDSNTEAFF; DNA: TGCGCCAGCAGCCCTGACTCGAACACTGAAGCTTTCTTT
size: few; V: TRBV6-5; J: TRBJ1-1; D: .; CDR3: CASRSSGTEAFF; DNA: TGTGCCAGCAGATCCTCCGGGACTGAAGCTTTCTTT
size: .; V: TRBV5-4; J: TRBJ2-3; D: TRBD2; CDR3: CASSVPSGGTSTDTQYF; DNA: TGTGCCAGCAGCGTCCCTAGCGGGGGTACTAGCACAGATACGCAGTATTTT
size: .; V: TRBV7-3; J: TRBJ1-2; D: .; CDR3: CASAAGNYGYTF; DNA: TGTGCCAGCGCGGCGGGTAACTATGGCTACACCTTC
size: .; V: TRBV4-2; J: TRBJ1-5; D: .; CDR3: CASSQEGAQPQHF; DNA: TGTGCCAGCAGCCAAGAGGGGGCTCAGCCCCAGCATTTT
size: .; V: TRBV30; J: TRBJ1-3; D: TRBD1; CDR3: CAWSGQQGRPGNTIYF; DNA: TGTGCCTGGAGTGGACAACAGGGGAGGCCTGGAAACACCATATATTTT
size: .; V: TRBV5-1; J: TRBJ2-6; D: TRBD1; CDR3: CASSLDTGGSSGANVLTF; DNA: TGCGCCAGCAGCTTAGATACAGGGGGCAGCTCTGGGGCCAACGTCCTGACTTTC
size: .; V: TRBV6-1; J: TRBJ1-1; D: .; CDR3: CAGRRNTEAFF; DNA: TGTGCCGGCCGGAGGAACACTGAAGCTTTCTTT
size: .; V: TRBV2; J: TRBJ1-6; D: .; CDR3: CASSERSDSPLHF; DNA: TGTGCCAGCAGTGAACGTAGCGATTCACCCCTCCACTTT
size: .; V: TRBV5-1; J: TRBJ2-1; D: TRBD1; CDR3: CASSLGGTAHNEQFF; DNA: TGCGCCAGCAGCTTGGGTGGGACAGCACACAATGAGCAGTTCTTC
size: .; V: TRBV18; J: TRBJ1-6; D: .; CDR3: CASSPPSVSGFSGSPLHF; DNA: TGTGCCAGCTCACCACCTTCCGTTTCAGGGTTCTCAGGATCACCCCTCCACTTT
size: few; V: TRBV5-6; J: TRBJ1-5; D: TRBD1; CDR3: CASSYGTGYNQPQHF; DNA: TGTGCCAGCAGCTACGGGACAGGGTACAATCAGCCCCAGCATTTT
size: .; V: TRBV18; J: TRBJ2-5; D: TRBD1; CDR3: CASSPLGQGIGETQYF; DNA: TGTGCCAGCTCACCTCTGGGACAGGGGATAGGAGAGACCCAGTACTTC
size: once; V: TRBV7-9; J: TRBJ2-1; D: TRBD2; CDR3: CASSFTSGGVPYNEQFF; DNA: TGTGCCAGCAGCTTTACTAGCGGGGGGGTCCCCTACAATGAGCAGTTCTTC
size: .; V: TRBV7-6; J: TRBJ2-2; D: .; CDR3: CASSTGQLLNTGELFF; DNA: TGTGCCAGCAGCACCGGACAGTTACTGAACACCGGGGAGCTGTTTTTT
size: few; V: TRBV4-2; J: TRBJ1-1; D: TRBD1; CDR3: CASSQGDREVTEAFF; DNA: TGTGCCAGCAGCCAAGGGGACAGGGAGGTGACTGAAGCTTTCTTT
size: .; V: TRBV5-1; J: TRBJ1-1; D: .; CDR3: CASSPQGRNTEAFF; DNA: TGCGCCAGCAGCCCCCAGGGGAGAAACACTGAAGCTTTCTTT
size: .; V: TRBV6-1; J: TRBJ1-6; D: .; CDR3: CASSETVPLNSPLHF; DNA: TGTGCCAGCAGTGAAACGGTCCCGCTTAATTCACCCCTCCACTTT
size: .; V: TRBV5-1; J: TRBJ1-1; D: .; CDR3: CASSLEGVVTEAFF; DNA: TGCGCCAGCAGCTTGGAGGGAGTAGTCACTGAAGCTTTCTTT
size: .; V: TRBV5-1; J: TRBJ2-1; D: TRBD1; CDR3: CASSLGAPGQGIHEQFF; DNA: TGCGCCAGCAGCCTTGGGGCACCGGGACAGGGTATTCATGAGCAGTTCTTC
size: .; V: TRBV11-3; J: TRBJ2-1; D: TRBD2; CDR3: CASSPTSGYNEQFF; DNA: TGTGCCAGCAGCCCTACTAGCGGGTACAATGAGCAGTTCTTC
size: .; V: TRBV27; J: TRBJ1-5; D: TRBD1; CDR3: CASSSGTGLKASNQPQHF; DNA: TGTGCCAGCAGTTCCGGGACAGGGTTAAAGGCAAGCAATCAGCCCCAGCATTTT
size: .; V: TRBV29-1; J: TRBJ1-3; D: .; CDR3: CSVSGGSGNTIYF; DNA: TGCAGCGTCTCCGGAGGATCTGGAAACACCATATATTTT
size: few; V: TRBV15; J: TRBJ1-2; D: .; CDR3: CATSRTQGPYGYTF; DNA: TGTGCCACCAGCCGAACGCAGGGTCCGTATGGCTACACCTTC
size: few; V: TRBV19; J: TRBJ2-1; D: TRBD1; CDR3: CASSLGTGEQFF; DNA: TGTGCCAGTAGCCTCGGGACAGGAGAGCAGTTCTTC
size: few; V: TRBV5-1; J: TRBJ2-3; D: .; CDR3: CASSSGLSETDTQYF; DNA: TGCGCCAGCAGCTCCGGACTTTCGGAGACAGATACGCAGTATTTT
size: .; V: TRBV19; J: TRBJ1-2; D: .; CDR3: CASSIVRDLGYGYTF; DNA: TGTGCCAGTAGTATAGTTCGGGATTTGGGCTATGGCTACACCTTC
size: .; V: TRBV7-3; J: TRBJ2-1; D: TRBD1; CDR3: CASSLRGQAYNEQFF; DNA: TGTGCCAGCAGCTTAAGGGGACAGGCCTACAATGAGCAGTTCTTC
size: .; V: TRBV7-2; J: TRBJ2-7; D: .; CDR3: CASSLLSQGEQYF; DNA: TGTGCCAGCAGCTTATTAAGTCAGGGCGAGCAGTACTTC